Following are 9 T cell receptor beta chains from one sample sequenced in a study of metastatic and nonmetastatic thyroid tumors. The entire patient cohort was treatment-naive prior to thyroid surgery. TCRdb reprocessed the PCR reads via MiXCR. The repertoire holds 9,500 to 12,000 clones, around 27% seen once, with around 21% in the top ten. Sequencing was performed on adjacent normal tissue. Source of these receptors: a male donor with papillary thyroid cancer or a benign thyroid nodule (not recorded which). Some clones in this sample may be carry-over from other donors' samples.

The chain has TRBV27 and TRBJ2-1; TRBD2 aligns across 10 bases. V was clipped by 4 bases and J by 10 bases; unmatched bases: 22. CDR1 is MNHEY and CDR2 is SMNVEV in the germline V gene (reference sequence). The CDR3 is 19 amino acids. The CDR3 nucleotides read TGTGCCAGCAGTTCTCCAACCCGATTGACTAGCGGGTGGGAAGTAGAGCAGTTCTTC. Translation gives CASSSPTRLTSGWEVEQFF.

Judged by abundance, this clone is medium-sized. The rearrangement links TRBV27 to TRBJ2-5; D is possibly TRBD1 (6 bases). This CDR3 is 16 amino acids long. V lost 6 bases and J 0 bases, leaving 17 bases between the germline ends. Looked up from germline, CDR1 is MNHEY and CDR2 is SMNVEV (reference sequence). The CDR3 is CASSIYREANQETQYF. CDR3 sequence (DNA): TGTGCCAGCAGCATCTACAGGGAAGCTAACCAAGAGACCCAGTACTTC.

The chain has TRBV7-2 and TRBJ2-7, with 8 nucleotides matching TRBD2. Germline loops: CDR1 SGHTA, CDR2 FQGNSA. This CDR3 spans 14 amino acids. V trimming: 4 bases; J trimming: 7 bases; junction bases outside the gene matches: 9. The CDR3 DNA reads TGTGCCAGCAGCTCCACCGGGACTAGTAATGAGCAGTACTTC. As protein: CASSSTGTSNEQYF.

The chain carries TRBV7-3 and TRBJ1-1, with D perhaps TRBD1 (5 bases). This CDR3 has 15 residues. Germline CDR1 SGHTA, CDR2 FQGTGA. V shed 5 bases and J shed 1 base, with 14 bases lying between them. The CDR3 spells CASSAQVGENTEAFF. Written as DNA, the CDR3 is TGTGCCAGCAGCGCACAGGTGGGGGAGAACACTGAAGCTTTCTTT.

The chain recombines TRBV6-1 with TRBJ2-6; weak D call: TRBD1 (5 bases). V lost 10 bases, J lost 2 bases, and 18 bases lay in between. Germline CDR1 MNHNS, CDR2 SASEGT. CDR3 length: 16 residues. CDR3 in DNA: TGTGCCACCCAGGGTAGGAGTTTCGCTGGGGCCAACGTCCTGACTTTC. It yields the protein CATQGRSFAGANVLTF.

This clone has only a few counts. CDR3 sequence: CASWTGLVGNTIYF. In DNA form, the CDR3 reads TGTGCCAGTTGGACAGGGCTGGTTGGAAACACCATATATTTT. V gene TRBV27 combines with J gene TRBJ1-3; 8 bases agree with TRBD1. The CDR3 totals 14 residues. V lost 9 bases to trimming and J lost 3 bases; unmatched junction nucleotides: 7. Germline CDR1 and CDR2: MNHEY and SMNVEV (reference sequence).

V gene TRBV11-2 combines with J gene TRBJ1-1; D is uncertain. The CDR3 runs 14 residues. CDR1 is SGHAT, CDR2 FQNNGV, per germline. V lost 5 bases and J 1 base, leaving 11 bases between the germline ends. The CDR3 sequence: CASSPAVTNTEAFF. The DNA for the CDR3 is TGTGCCAGCAGCCCCGCGGTCACGAACACTGAAGCTTTCTTT.

The sample holds a few counts of this clone. The J gene is TRBJ2-7, the V gene TRBV5-1; TRBD1 is a possible D gene (6 bases). The CDR3 sequence is 18 residues long. V lost 0 bases to trimming and J lost 4 bases, with 23 bases between them. Germline values: CDR1 SGHRS, CDR2 YFSETQ. CDR3 coding DNA: TGCGCCAGCAGCTTGGGCCCCCAAGACCGGGACACGTCGTACGAGCAGTACTTC. It yields the protein CASSLGPQDRDTSYEQYF.

The genes are TRBV12-3 or TRBV12-4 and TRBJ2-3; a possible D gene is TRBD2 (5 bases). The CDR3 spans 14 residues. V was cut by 6 bases and J by 1 base, with 11 bases left in between. In DNA, the CDR3 is TGTGCCAGCAGAAGCGGCGAGGGCACAGATACGCAGTATTTT. Its protein product is CASRSGEGTDTQYF.